Listed below are T cell receptor beta chains from one sample, sequenced in a study of blood T cell repertoires in COVID-19. Libraries were prepared by immunoSEQ multiplex PCR; TCRdb keeps only in-frame clonotypes and omits some of them. The sample includes a few hundred thousand clones, about 81% seen only once; the top ten take around 4.1%. Sequenced sample: PBMCs or T cells enriched from blood (not recorded which). Source of these receptors: a man between 25 and 39 years old with acute COVID-19. Each CDR3 is given with its conserved first and last residue. The D gene is left open where the match is weak. Clone size, where shown, is once, few, many, or a class for clones that have expanded.

v_call: TRBV9
j_call: TRBJ2-1
clone_size: NA
d_call: TRBD2
cdr3_nt: TGTGCCAGCAGCCTAAGAGGGCTGGCGGGGGGCCGGCCGGAGCAGTTCTTC
cdr3_aa: CASSLRGLAGGRPEQFF

v_call: TRBV19
j_call: TRBJ1-5
clone_size: NA
d_call: NA
cdr3_nt: TGTGCCAGTATCGGGAGGGTGGGGCAGCCCCAGCATTTT
cdr3_aa: CASIGRVGQPQHF

v_call: TRBV19
j_call: TRBJ1-1
clone_size: NA
d_call: TRBD1
cdr3_nt: TGTGCCAGTAGTATAGACGGACAGGGAGACACTGAAGCTTTCTTT
cdr3_aa: CASSIDGQGDTEAFF

v_call: TRBV15
j_call: TRBJ1-3
clone_size: NA
d_call: TRBD1
cdr3_nt: TGTGCCACCAGCCGGGACAGGGGGTCTGGAAACACCATATATTTT
cdr3_aa: CATSRDRGSGNTIYF

v_call: TRBV5-1
j_call: TRBJ1-3
clone_size: NA
d_call: NA
cdr3_nt: TGCGCCAGCAGCCTGAGCCGGGGAGGAAACACCATATATTTT
cdr3_aa: CASSLSRGGNTIYF

v_call: TRBV19
j_call: TRBJ1-1
clone_size: NA
d_call: NA
cdr3_nt: TGTGCCAGTAGGGTGACATTGAACACTGAAGCTTTCTTT
cdr3_aa: CASRVTLNTEAFF

v_call: TRBV3-1/TRBV3-2
j_call: TRBJ2-1
clone_size: NA
d_call: NA
cdr3_nt: TGTGCCAGCAGCCCTCCTGTAGAGCATAATGAGCAGTTCTTC
cdr3_aa: CASSPPVEHNEQFF

v_call: TRBV5-1
j_call: TRBJ1-1
clone_size: NA
d_call: NA
cdr3_nt: TGTGCCAGCAGCTTGGCCGAGTGGGGCGGGGGCACTGAAGCTTTCTTT
cdr3_aa: CASSLAEWGGGTEAFF

v_call: TRBV2
j_call: TRBJ2-1
clone_size: NA
d_call: TRBD2
cdr3_nt: TGTGCCAGCAGTGAGCCTCCGGGACTAGCGGGAGGACACTACAATGAGCAGTTCTTC
cdr3_aa: CASSEPPGLAGGHYNEQFF

v_call: TRBV10-3
j_call: TRBJ1-2
clone_size: NA
d_call: NA
cdr3_nt: TGTGCCATCTGGAGTTCCCCCGGGGACTATGGCTACACCTTC
cdr3_aa: CAIWSSPGDYGYTF

v_call: TRBV11-2
j_call: TRBJ2-1
clone_size: NA
d_call: TRBD1
cdr3_nt: TGTGCCAGCAGCTTCAACAGGGGAAGGTCCTACAATGAGCAGTTCTTC
cdr3_aa: CASSFNRGRSYNEQFF

v_call: TRBV2
j_call: TRBJ2-2
clone_size: NA
d_call: TRBD2
cdr3_nt: TGTGCCAGCAGGCGAGGACTAGCGTCCACCGGGGAGCTGTTTTTT
cdr3_aa: CASRRGLASTGELFF

v_call: TRBV9
j_call: TRBJ1-1
clone_size: NA
d_call: NA
cdr3_nt: TGTGCCAGCAGTGCGGATGTTTGGACTGAAGCTTTCTTT
cdr3_aa: CASSADVWTEAFF

v_call: TRBV12-5
j_call: TRBJ2-5
clone_size: few
d_call: NA
cdr3_nt: TGTGCTAGTGGTTTACCGGGGGAAGAGACCCAGTACTTC
cdr3_aa: CASGLPGEETQYF

v_call: TRBV29-1
j_call: TRBJ2-4
clone_size: NA
d_call: TRBD2
cdr3_nt: TGCAGCGTTACTCTCGGACTAGCGGGGAGCGACATTCAGTACTTC
cdr3_aa: CSVTLGLAGSDIQYF

v_call: TRBV6-5
j_call: TRBJ1-3
clone_size: NA
d_call: NA
cdr3_nt: TGTGCCAGCAGTCCACAGGTTTCTGGAAACACCATATATTTT
cdr3_aa: CASSPQVSGNTIYF

v_call: TRBV7-9
j_call: TRBJ1-2
clone_size: NA
d_call: NA
cdr3_nt: TGTGCCAGCAGCTTAGCGGGGGCAAACTATGGCTACACCTTC
cdr3_aa: CASSLAGANYGYTF

v_call: TRBV10-1
j_call: TRBJ2-2
clone_size: NA
d_call: NA
cdr3_nt: TGCGCCAGCAGTGAGGTTACAGGACGGAACACCGGGGAGCTGTTTTTT
cdr3_aa: CASSEVTGRNTGELFF

v_call: TRBV7-8
j_call: TRBJ2-3
clone_size: NA
d_call: TRBD1
cdr3_nt: TGTGCCAGCAGCTTAGGACAGGGCGGGGATACGCAGTATTTT
cdr3_aa: CASSLGQGGDTQYF

v_call: TRBV11-3
j_call: TRBJ2-3
clone_size: NA
d_call: TRBD2
cdr3_nt: TGTGCCAGCAGCGCCCTACTAGCGGGAGGGACACTAGCGGGCACAGATACGCAGTATTTT
cdr3_aa: CASSALLAGGTLAGTDTQYF

v_call: TRBV9
j_call: TRBJ1-2
clone_size: NA
d_call: NA
cdr3_nt: TGTGCCAGCAATCGTGATCGAGATGGCTACACCTTC
cdr3_aa: CASNRDRDGYTF

v_call: TRBV5-1
j_call: TRBJ1-1
clone_size: once
d_call: NA
cdr3_nt: TGTGCCAGCAGCCTGACAGGAGCAGCTTTCTTT
cdr3_aa: CASSLTGAAFF

v_call: TRBV6-5
j_call: TRBJ1-2
clone_size: NA
d_call: TRBD1
cdr3_nt: TGTGCCAGCAGTTACGGACAGGGGGTTGCAGTAGGCTACACCTTC
cdr3_aa: CASSYGQGVAVGYTF

v_call: TRBV27
j_call: TRBJ2-3
clone_size: NA
d_call: NA
cdr3_nt: TGTGCCAGCAGGACAAGAGTTACGACAGATACGCAGTATTTT
cdr3_aa: CASRTRVTTDTQYF

v_call: TRBV5-4
j_call: TRBJ2-3
clone_size: NA
d_call: NA
cdr3_nt: TGTGCCAGCAGCTTGGGTTCGGGGGGCGCAGATACGCAGTATTTT
cdr3_aa: CASSLGSGGADTQYF

v_call: TRBV6-1
j_call: TRBJ1-5
clone_size: few
d_call: NA
cdr3_nt: TGTGCCAGCAGTGCGGGACTCAATAGGGGCAATCAGCCCCAGCATTTT
cdr3_aa: CASSAGLNRGNQPQHF

v_call: TRBV7-9
j_call: TRBJ1-2
clone_size: NA
d_call: NA
cdr3_nt: TGTGCCAGCAGCTTAGGCGTGGTACCGAACTATGGCTACACCTTC
cdr3_aa: CASSLGVVPNYGYTF

v_call: TRBV27
j_call: TRBJ1-2
clone_size: NA
d_call: NA
cdr3_nt: TGTGCCAGCAGTTTATCGGGCAGGGAGGCGCAAGGCTACACCTTC
cdr3_aa: CASSLSGREAQGYTF

v_call: TRBV6-4
j_call: TRBJ2-3
clone_size: NA
d_call: TRBD2
cdr3_nt: TGTGCCAGCAGTGAGCGGGAGACTAGCACAGATACGCAGTATTTT
cdr3_aa: CASSERETSTDTQYF

v_call: TRBV10-3
j_call: TRBJ2-2
clone_size: NA
d_call: NA
cdr3_nt: TGTGCCATCAAAGAATCAGGGATGAACACCGGGGAGCTGTTTTTT
cdr3_aa: CAIKESGMNTGELFF

v_call: TRBV19
j_call: TRBJ2-2
clone_size: NA
d_call: TRBD1
cdr3_nt: TGTGCCAGTAGCCGAAGGGACAGGGGGCTGGGCGGGGAGCTGTTTTTT
cdr3_aa: CASSRRDRGLGGELFF